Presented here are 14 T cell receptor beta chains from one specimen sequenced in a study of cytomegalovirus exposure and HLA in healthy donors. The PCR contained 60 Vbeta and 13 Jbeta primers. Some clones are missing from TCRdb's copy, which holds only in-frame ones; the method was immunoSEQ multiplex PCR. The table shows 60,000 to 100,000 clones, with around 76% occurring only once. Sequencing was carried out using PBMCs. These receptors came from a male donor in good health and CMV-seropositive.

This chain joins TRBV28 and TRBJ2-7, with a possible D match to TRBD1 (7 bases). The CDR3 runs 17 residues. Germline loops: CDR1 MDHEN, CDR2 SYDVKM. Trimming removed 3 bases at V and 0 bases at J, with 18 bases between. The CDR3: CASSLWGVTGRSYEQYF. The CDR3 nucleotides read TGTGCCAGCAGTTTGTGGGGGGTGACAGGGCGCTCCTACGAGCAGTACTTC.

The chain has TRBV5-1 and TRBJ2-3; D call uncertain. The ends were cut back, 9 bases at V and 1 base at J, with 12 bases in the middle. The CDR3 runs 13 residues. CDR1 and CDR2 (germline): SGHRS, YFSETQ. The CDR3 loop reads CATSAGGTDTQYF. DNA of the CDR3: TGCGCCACCTCGGCAGGCGGCACAGATACGCAGTATTTT.

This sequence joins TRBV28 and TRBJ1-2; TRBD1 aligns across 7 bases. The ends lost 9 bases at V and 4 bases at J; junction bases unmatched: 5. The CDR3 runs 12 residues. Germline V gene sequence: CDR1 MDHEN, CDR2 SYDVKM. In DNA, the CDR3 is TGTGCCAGTCGGGACAGAGGCTATGGCTACACCTTC. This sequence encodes CASRDRGYGYTF.

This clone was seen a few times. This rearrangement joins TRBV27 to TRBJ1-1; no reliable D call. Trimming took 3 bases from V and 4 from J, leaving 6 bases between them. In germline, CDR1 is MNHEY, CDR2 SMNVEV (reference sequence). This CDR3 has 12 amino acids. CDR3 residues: CASSFSGTEAFF. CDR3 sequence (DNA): TGTGCCAGCAGTTTTTCGGGCACTGAAGCTTTCTTT.

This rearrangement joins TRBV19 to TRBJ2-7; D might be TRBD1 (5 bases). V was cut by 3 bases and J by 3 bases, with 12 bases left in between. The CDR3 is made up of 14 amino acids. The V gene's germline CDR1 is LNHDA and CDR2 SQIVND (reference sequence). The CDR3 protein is CASSMDILGYEQYF. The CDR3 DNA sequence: TGTGCCAGTAGTATGGACATCCTGGGCTACGAGCAGTACTTC.

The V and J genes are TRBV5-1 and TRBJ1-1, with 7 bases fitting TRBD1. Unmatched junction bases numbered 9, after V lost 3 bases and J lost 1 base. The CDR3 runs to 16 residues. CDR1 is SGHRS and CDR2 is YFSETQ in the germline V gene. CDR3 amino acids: CASSYIIQGRNTEAFF. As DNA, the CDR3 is TGCGCCAGCAGCTATATTATACAGGGGAGGAACACTGAAGCTTTCTTT.

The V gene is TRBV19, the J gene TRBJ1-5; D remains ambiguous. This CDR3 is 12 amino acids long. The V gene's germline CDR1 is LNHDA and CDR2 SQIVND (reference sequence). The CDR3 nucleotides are TGTGCGGTTTCGGGAGGTGATCAGCCCCAGCATTTT. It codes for CAVSGGDQPQHF.

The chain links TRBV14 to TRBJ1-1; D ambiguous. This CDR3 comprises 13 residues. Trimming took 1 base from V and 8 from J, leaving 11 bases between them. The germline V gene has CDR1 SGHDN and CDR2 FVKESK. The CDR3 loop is CASSQVLRSEAFF. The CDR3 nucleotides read TGTGCCAGCAGCCAAGTATTGAGATCGGAAGCTTTCTTT.

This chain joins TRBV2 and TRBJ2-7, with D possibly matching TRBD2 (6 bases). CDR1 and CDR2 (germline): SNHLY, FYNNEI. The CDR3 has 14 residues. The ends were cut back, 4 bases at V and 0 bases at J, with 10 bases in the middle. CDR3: CASSVVAASYEQYF. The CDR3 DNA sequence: TGTGCCAGCAGTGTAGTAGCGGCCTCCTACGAGCAGTACTTC.

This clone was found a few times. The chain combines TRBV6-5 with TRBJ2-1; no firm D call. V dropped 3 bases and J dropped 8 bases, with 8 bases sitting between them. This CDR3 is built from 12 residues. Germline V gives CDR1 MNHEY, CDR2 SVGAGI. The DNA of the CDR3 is TGTGCCAGCAGTTATGTGGGCGATGAGCAGTTCTTC. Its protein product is CASSYVGDEQFF.

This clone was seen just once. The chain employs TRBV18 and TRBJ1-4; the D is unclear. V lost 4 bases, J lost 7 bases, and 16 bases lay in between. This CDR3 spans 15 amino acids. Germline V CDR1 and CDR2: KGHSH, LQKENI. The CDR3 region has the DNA TGTGCCAGCTCACGATCGACCCCGCCGGGTGAAAAACTGTTTTTT. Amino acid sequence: CASSRSTPPGEKLFF.

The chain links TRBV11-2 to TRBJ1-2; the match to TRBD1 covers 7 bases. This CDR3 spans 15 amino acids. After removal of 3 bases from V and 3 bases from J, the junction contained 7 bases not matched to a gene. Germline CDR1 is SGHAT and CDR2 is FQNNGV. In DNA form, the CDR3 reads TGTGCCAGCAGCTTTCGTGACAGGGTACACTATGGCTACACCTTC. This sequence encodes CASSFRDRVHYGYTF.

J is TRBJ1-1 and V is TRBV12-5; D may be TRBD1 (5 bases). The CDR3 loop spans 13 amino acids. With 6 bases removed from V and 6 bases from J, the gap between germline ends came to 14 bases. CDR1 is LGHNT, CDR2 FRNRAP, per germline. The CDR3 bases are TGTGCTAGTGGCCCAACCGGACAAGCTGAAGCTTTCTTT. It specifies CASGPTGQAEAFF.

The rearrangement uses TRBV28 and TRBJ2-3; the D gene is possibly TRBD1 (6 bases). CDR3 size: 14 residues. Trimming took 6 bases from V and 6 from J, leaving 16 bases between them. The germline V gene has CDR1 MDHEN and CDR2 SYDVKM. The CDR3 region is CASRGGRGWDTQYF. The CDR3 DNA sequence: TGTGCCAGCAGAGGTGGCAGGGGATGGGATACGCAGTATTTT. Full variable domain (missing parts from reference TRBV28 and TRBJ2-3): DVKVTQSSRYLVKRTGEKVFLECVQDMDHENMFWYRQDPGLGLRLIYFSYDVKMKEKGDIPEGYSVSREKKERFSLILESASTNQTSMYLCASRGGRGWDTQYFGPGTRLTVL.